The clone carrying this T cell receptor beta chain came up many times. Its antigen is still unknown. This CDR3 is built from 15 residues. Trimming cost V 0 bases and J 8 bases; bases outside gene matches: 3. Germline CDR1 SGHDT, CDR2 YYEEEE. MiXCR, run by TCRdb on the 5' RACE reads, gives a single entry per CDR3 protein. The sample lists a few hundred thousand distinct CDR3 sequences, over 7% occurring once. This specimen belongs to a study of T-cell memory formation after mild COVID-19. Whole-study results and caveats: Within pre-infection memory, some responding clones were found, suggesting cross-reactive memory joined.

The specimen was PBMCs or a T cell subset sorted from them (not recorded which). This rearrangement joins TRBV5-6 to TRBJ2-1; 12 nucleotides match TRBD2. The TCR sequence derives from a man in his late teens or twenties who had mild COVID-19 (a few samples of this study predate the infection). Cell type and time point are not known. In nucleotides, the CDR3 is TGTGCCAGCAGCTTGGGACTAGCGGGGGTGTATGAGCAGTTCTTC. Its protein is CASSLGLAGVYEQFF.